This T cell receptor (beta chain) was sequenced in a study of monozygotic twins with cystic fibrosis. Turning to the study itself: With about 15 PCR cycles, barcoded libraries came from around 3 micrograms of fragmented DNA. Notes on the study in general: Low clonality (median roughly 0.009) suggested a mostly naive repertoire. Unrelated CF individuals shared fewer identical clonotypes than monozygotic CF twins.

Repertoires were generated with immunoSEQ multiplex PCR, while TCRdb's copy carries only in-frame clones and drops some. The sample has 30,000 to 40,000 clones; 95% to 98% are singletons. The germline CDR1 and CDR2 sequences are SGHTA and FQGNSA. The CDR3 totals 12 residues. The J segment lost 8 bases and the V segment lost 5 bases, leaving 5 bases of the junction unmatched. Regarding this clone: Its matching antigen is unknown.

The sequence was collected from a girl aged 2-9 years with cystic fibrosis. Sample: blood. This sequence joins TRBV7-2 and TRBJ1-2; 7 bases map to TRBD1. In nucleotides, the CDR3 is TGTGCCAGCAGCCCAGGGGGACGCGGCTACACCTTC. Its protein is CASSPGGRGYTF. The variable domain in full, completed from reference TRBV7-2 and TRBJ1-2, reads GAGVSQSPSNKVTEKGKDVELRCDPISGHTALYWYRQSLGQGLEFLIYFQGNSAPDKSGLPSDRFSAERTGGSVSTLTIQRTQQEDSAVYLCASSPGGRGYTFGSGTRLTVV.